The entry below describes one TCR beta chain. Its specificity is unknown. This sample stems from a study of cytomegalovirus exposure and HLA in healthy donors. Turning to the study itself: In a later analysis, the roughly 110 validation repertoires were reported to have used the same platform as the 600 to 700 first-cohort repertoires.

The germline gives CDR1 MNHEY, CDR2 SMNVEV (reference sequence). The CDR3 contains 17 residues. The V segment lost 5 bases and the J segment 4 bases; nucleotides outside the gene matches: 15. The donors formed part of the roughly 110-subject validation cohort, distinct from the roughly 620-subject first cohort. The study's findings and limits: The tendency of first-cohort TCR clusters to co-occur in the roughly 130 validation repertoires was the finding of a later analysis. Many donors shared some public TCRs, even though most TCR sequences were rare.

TCRdb's copy holds only in-frame clones and misses some; the assay was immunoSEQ multiplex PCR. Of 180,000 or so clones in the sample, approximately 90% are singletons; the top ten hold about 1.5%. This TCR was recovered from a woman aged 30 to 39 in good health and CMV-seronegative. Sequencing was carried out using PBMCs. J is TRBJ2-5 and V is TRBV27; 8 bases are shared with TRBD1. CDR3 DNA sequence: TGTGCCAGCAGTAGAGGGCGGCAGGGGGCTGATAGAGAGACCCAGTACTTC. It specifies CASSRGRQGADRETQYF.